This T cell receptor beta chain was sequenced during a study of blood T cell repertoires in COVID-19. On the study more broadly: T cells, B-cell-depleted T cells, or PBMCs supplied cDNA or gDNA.

The CDR3 contains 16 residues. CDR1 is LGHDT, CDR2 YNNKEL, per germline (reference sequence). Trimming cost V 0 bases and J 5 bases, with 16 bases left between them. Participants had their cohort set by participant-reported clinical history. Individuals in the exposed group had encountered a COVID-19 case within 2 weeks preceding study entry. How the authors handled the data: It was from reference gene primer amplification that nucleated cell counts were estimated. Sequenced by immunoSEQ multiplex PCR; TCRdb stores in-frame clones only, minus some. D and trimming come from the DNA, and the V and J calls and clone size come from that table. The table shows 200,000 to 250,000 clones, with around 87% occurring only once.

Sequenced: PBMCs or T cells enriched from blood (not recorded which). The clonotype originates from a man aged 30-40 years who had been exposed to COVID-19. The chain uses TRBV3-1 (or the pseudogene TRBV3-2) and TRBJ1-2; D remains ambiguous. The CDR3 loop reads CASSQESGGRGYGYTF. CDR3 in DNA: TGTGCCAGCAGCCAAGAGTCGGGTGGAAGAGGGTATGGCTACACCTTC.